This is a list of T cell receptor beta chains from one sample in a study of T cell responses to AZD1222 COVID-19 vaccine. Profiling relied on immunoSEQ multiplex PCR, and the TCRdb table lists in-frame clones only, not all of them. Among around 120,000 clones listed, roughly nine tenths were seen once. Here the sequenced sample was peripheral blood, taken on day 0 of AZD1222 vaccination. The receptor source for this set is an adult in good health. Both conserved end residues are part of each CDR3. A D gene is named only where the DNA matches it firmly. Some rows have no size entry. The others give once, few or many, or a class for an expanded clone.

J gene,clone size,V gene,D gene,CDR3 protein,CDR3 DNA
TRBJ2-2,-,TRBV5-1,TRBD1,CASSLDGTDRNTGELFF,TGCGCCAGCAGCTTGGATGGGACAGACCGAAACACCGGGGAGCTGTTTTTT
TRBJ2-7,-,TRBV10-3,-,CAISDLDLNEQYF,TGTGCCATCAGTGATCTAGACCTAAACGAGCAGTACTTC
TRBJ1-6,-,TRBV9,-,CASGHTDSPLHF,TGTGCCAGCGGACACACGGATTCACCCCTCCACTTT
TRBJ2-2,-,TRBV4-1,-,CASSQAEGGANTGELFF,TGCGCCAGCAGCCAGGCGGAGGGCGGAGCGAACACCGGGGAGCTGTTTTTT
TRBJ2-6,-,TRBV23-1,-,CASSQWSGGANVLTF,TGCGCCAGCAGTCAATGGTCCGGGGGGGCCAACGTCCTGACTTTC
TRBJ1-1,-,TRBV2,TRBD1,CASSGVDRINTEAFF,TGTGCCAGCAGTGGAGTGGACAGGATCAACACTGAAGCTTTCTTT
TRBJ2-1,-,TRBV7-8,-,CASSPYRDEQFF,TGTGCCAGCAGCCCTTACAGGGATGAGCAGTTCTTC
TRBJ1-1,-,TRBV19,-,CAAEDRVNTEAFF,TGTGCCGCGGAAGACAGAGTAAACACTGAAGCTTTCTTT
TRBJ2-7,-,TRBV9,-,CASSRGALVYEQYF,TGTGCCAGCAGCCGGGGAGCCTTGGTCTACGAGCAGTACTTC
TRBJ2-1,-,TRBV5-4,-,CASSLSRPANEQFF,TGTGCCAGCAGCTTAAGCAGGCCCGCCAATGAGCAGTTCTTC
TRBJ2-6,-,TRBV7-6,-,CASSSGGRSGANVLTF,TGTGCCAGCAGCTCCGGGGGACGCTCTGGGGCCAACGTCCTGACTTTC
TRBJ1-6,-,TRBV9,-,CASSVSREFGNSPLHF,TGTGCCAGCAGCGTATCCCGGGAGTTTGGGAATTCACCCCTCCACTTT
TRBJ2-6,-,TRBV6-4,-,CASSEESSGANVLTF,TGTGCCAGCAGTGAAGAGTCCTCTGGGGCCAACGTCCTGACTTTC
TRBJ1-1,-,TRBV2,-,CASSDGGRNTEAFF,TGTGCCAGCAGTGACGGGGGTAGGAACACTGAAGCTTTCTTT
TRBJ2-1,-,TRBV6-5,TRBD2,CASRMTSGYNEQFF,TGTGCCAGCAGGATGACTAGCGGGTACAATGAGCAGTTCTTC
TRBJ1-5,-,TRBV20-1,TRBD1,CSASKTGGINQPQHF,TGCAGTGCTAGTAAGACAGGGGGTATCAATCAGCCCCAGCATTTT
TRBJ1-3,-,TRBV9,-,CASSVGPQSSGNTIYF,TGTGCCAGCAGCGTAGGACCCCAGTCCTCTGGAAACACCATATATTTT
TRBJ2-3,once,TRBV10-3,TRBD1,CAVRPVRGLSDTQYF,TGTGCCGTCAGGCCGGTCAGGGGGTTATCAGATACGCAGTATTTT
TRBJ2-4,-,TRBV6-2/TRBV6-3,-,CASSKPGAGIQYF,TGTGCCAGCAGTAAACCAGGGGCTGGCATTCAGTACTTC
TRBJ1-6,-,TRBV6-5,TRBD1,CASRFRTGPSPLHF,TGTGCCAGCAGGTTTAGGACAGGGCCTTCACCCCTCCACTTT
TRBJ1-4,-,TRBV19,-,CARASASERRGEKLFF,TGTGCCAGAGCCTCGGCGAGTGAAAGAAGAGGTGAAAAACTGTTTTTT
TRBJ1-1,once,TRBV12-3/TRBV12-4,-,CASSLGVLREAFF,TGTGCCAGCAGTTTAGGGGTCTTACGTGAAGCTTTCTTT
TRBJ1-2,once,TRBV4-2,TRBD1,CATSRDRANYGYTF,TGTGCCACCTCTAGGGACAGGGCGAACTATGGCTACACCTTC
TRBJ2-1,-,TRBV29-1,TRBD1,CSALDRVSYNEQFF,TGCAGCGCCCTGGACAGGGTATCCTACAATGAGCAGTTCTTC
TRBJ2-1,-,TRBV5-1,TRBD2,CASSSTGLGTDEQFF,TGCGCCAGCAGCTCCACGGGACTAGGGACTGATGAGCAGTTCTTC
TRBJ1-2,-,TRBV15,-,CATSTARHYGYTF,TGTGCCACCAGCACCGCCAGGCACTATGGCTACACCTTC
TRBJ2-7,once,TRBV5-1,-,CASSLGGLASHEQYF,TGCGCCAGCAGCTTGGGGGGCTTAGCGTCCCACGAGCAGTACTTC
TRBJ2-7,-,TRBV19,TRBD1,CASRLTGTGPYEQYF,TGTGCCAGTAGATTAACCGGGACAGGGCCCTACGAGCAGTACTTC
TRBJ2-7,-,TRBV5-1,TRBD2,CASSLFSGSYEQYF,TGCGCCAGCAGCTTGTTTAGCGGGAGCTACGAGCAGTACTTC
TRBJ2-1,-,TRBV24-1,TRBD2,CATSAGTITEQFF,TGTGCCACCAGTGCCGGGACTATCACTGAGCAGTTCTTC
TRBJ2-2,-,TRBV5-8,-,CASSLLGRTGELFF,TGTGCCAGCAGCTTGTTAGGGCGGACCGGGGAGCTGTTTTTT
TRBJ1-1,-,TRBV3-1/TRBV3-2,-,CASSQRGGPYTEAFF,TGTGCCAGCAGCCAACGGGGAGGCCCCTATACTGAAGCTTTCTTT
TRBJ2-1,-,TRBV7-8,-,CASRFPGATRDEQFF,TGTGCCAGCAGGTTCCCGGGGGCAACTAGGGATGAGCAGTTCTTC
TRBJ2-7,once,TRBV9,-,CASSPGRLQRSYEQYF,TGTGCCAGCAGCCCAGGTCGGCTTCAGCGCTCCTACGAGCAGTACTTC
TRBJ2-5,-,TRBV7-9,-,CASSLPGLPQETQYF,TGTGCCAGCAGCTTGCCTGGACTTCCCCAAGAGACCCAGTACTTC
TRBJ2-7,-,TRBV2,-,CASSLQGYEQYF,TGTGCCAGCAGTTTACAGGGTTACGAGCAGTACTTC
TRBJ2-3,-,TRBV24-1,-,CATSDLSPGTDTQYF,TGTGCCACCAGTGATTTATCGCCTGGCACAGATACGCAGTATTTT
TRBJ1-2,-,TRBV5-4,TRBD1,CASRHSGQAGWYGYTF,TGTGCCAGCAGACACTCTGGACAGGCGGGGTGGTATGGCTACACCTTC
TRBJ1-6,-,TRBV4-3,TRBD1,CASSLLRGGPGQGFSPLHF,TGCGCCAGCAGCCTCTTACGAGGGGGGCCGGGACAGGGGTTTTCACCCCTCCACTTT
TRBJ1-3,-,TRBV6-1,-,CASSDEGLPSGNTIYF,TGTGCCAGCAGTGACGAGGGTTTGCCCTCTGGAAACACCATATATTTT
TRBJ1-1,-,TRBV14,-,CASSQEWAATEAFF,TGTGCCAGCAGCCAAGAATGGGCCGCCACAGAAGCTTTCTTT
TRBJ1-2,-,TRBV4-1,-,CASSQDSGSRVYGYTF,TGCGCCAGCAGCCAAGACTCCGGGAGCAGAGTCTATGGCTACACCTTC
TRBJ1-2,once,TRBV6-1,-,CASSEGVSGGYTF,TGTGCCAGCAGTGAAGGCGTCTCGGGAGGCTACACCTTC
TRBJ1-4,-,TRBV5-1,TRBD1,CASSQGAGEKLFF,TGCGCCAGCTCGCAGGGGGCGGGCGAAAAACTGTTTTTT
TRBJ1-3,-,TRBV29-1,-,CSVRGADGNTIYF,TGCAGCGTCCGGGGGGCGGATGGAAACACCATATATTTT
TRBJ1-5,-,TRBV6-6,-,CASRPWQGKGGYQPQHF,TGTGCCAGCCGTCCTTGGCAGGGGAAAGGAGGATATCAGCCCCAGCATTTT
TRBJ2-1,-,TRBV7-8,-,CASSLVPNEQFF,TGTGCCAGCAGCTTAGTTCCTAATGAGCAGTTCTTC
TRBJ1-1,-,TRBV3-1/TRBV3-2,TRBD1,CASSDWDRGNTEAFF,TGTGCCAGCAGCGACTGGGACAGGGGGAACACTGAAGCTTTCTTT